The present TCR beta chain was sequenced within a study of PD-L1 blockade in urothelial cancer. Study context: Men with urothelial cancer arising in the bladder made up most of the roughly 30 patients. The number of prior chemotherapy regimens per patient was 0 to 3.

Of note for this clone: Antigen: not known.

CDR1 and CDR2 (germline): SGHTA, FQGNSA. With 1 base removed from V and 5 bases from J, the gap between germline ends came to 12 bases. This CDR3 is built from 14 residues. Time point indicated: peripheral blood 6 weeks after treatment start. General study results and limits: Pretreatment clonality of the blood TCR repertoire below the median was predictive of superior survival.

Some clones are missing from TCRdb's copy, which holds only in-frame ones; the method was immunoSEQ multiplex PCR. The sample shows approximately 50,000 clones, 88% of them seen only once. The V call is TRBV7-2, the J call TRBJ2-7; D remains ambiguous. The TCR sequence derives from a man between 60 and 75 years old with urothelial cancer. Sequences were derived from PBMCs, sampled around atezolizumab (anti-PD-L1) treatment. The CDR3 bases are TGTGCCAGCAGCTTAGGGTTCGGTCTCGACGAGCAGTACTTC. Its translation: CASSLGFGLDEQYF. Looking up the rest from reference TRBV7-2 and TRBJ2-7 gives the full variable domain: GAGVSQSPSNKVTEKGKDVELRCDPISGHTALYWYRQSLGQGLEFLIYFQGNSAPDKSGLPSDRFSAERTGGSVSTLTIQRTQQEDSAVYLCASSLGFGLDEQYFGPGTRLTVT.